Listed here are 8 T cell receptor beta chains from one sample, sequenced in a study of T cells in Graves' hyperthyroidism and ophthalmopathy. TCR beta CDR3 regions were amplified from RNA. A set of HTBI primers served as the primers for a first-round RT-PCR of the TCR CDR3. TCRdb called the multiplex PCR reads again in MiXCR, with one record for every CDR3 protein. Of a few hundred thousand distinct CDR3 sequences listed, around 42% were seen once; the top ten hold more than 7.5%. Sequencing input: peripheral blood or thyroid tissue (not recorded which). The origin of the receptors is a woman aged 18-29 years with Graves' hyperthyroidism.

DNA of the CDR3: TGCAGTGCCGCTAGAGGGGGACAGGGGGAGACCCAGTACTTC. It yields the protein CSAARGGQGETQYF. The J gene is TRBJ2-5, the V gene TRBV20-1; the match to TRBD1 covers 10 bases. V trimming: 6 bases; J trimming: 5 bases; junction bases outside the gene matches: 9. The CDR3 has 14 amino acids. Per germline, CDR1 DFQATT and CDR2 SNEGSKA (reference sequence).

The genes are TRBV18 and TRBJ1-2; D is possibly TRBD1 (5 bases). This CDR3 contains 15 residues. Germline CDR1 is KGHSH and CDR2 is LQKENI. V was cut by 5 bases and J by 0 bases, with 13 bases left in between. The CDR3 sequence is CASSVGVTANYGYTF. In nucleotides, the CDR3 is TGTGCCAGCTCAGTCGGGGTGACAGCTAACTATGGCTACACCTTC.

This clonotype showed up many times. This chain connects TRBV11-3 to TRBJ2-6, with D perhaps matching TRBD1 (5 bases). Germline V gene data show CDR1 as SGHNT and CDR2 as YENEEA. This CDR3 contains 18 residues. V gave up 6 bases and J gave up 1 base, with 19 bases separating them. Written as DNA, the CDR3 is TGTGCCAGCAGTCCCCGTCAGGGCCGCACTTCTGGGGCCAACGTCCTGACTTTC. It encodes CASSPRQGRTSGANVLTF.

Regarding this clonotype: A read error may explain this, as a much larger clone is one base away. The chain joins TRBV5-1 to TRBJ2-7, with 9 nucleotides matching TRBD2. Trimming removed 4 bases from V and 5 bases from J; junction bases left unmatched: 13. CDR3 length: 16 amino acids. The germline V gene encodes CDR1 SGHRS and CDR2 YFSETQ. The CDR3 region has the DNA TGCGCCAGCAGCCTCAGTTCTAGCGGGAATCTAAACGAGCAGTACTTC. Amino acids: CASSLSSSGNLNEQYF.

This clonotype has a single count. The chain is built from TRBV29-1 and TRBJ2-2, with 8 bases lining up with TRBD2. The CDR3 runs to 13 residues. With V trimmed by 6 bases and J by 7 bases, 7 bases remained unmatched. Germline CDR1 and CDR2: SQVTM and ANQGSEA. The CDR3 loop reads CSVSGLAGGELFF. In nucleotides, the CDR3 is TGCAGCGTGAGTGGGCTAGCGGGCGGGGAGCTGTTTTTT.

Only a few counts were recorded for this clonotype. The gene calls are TRBV4-1 and TRBJ1-4, with 7 bases aligning to TRBD1. Germline CDR1 reads MGHRA; CDR2 reads YSYEKL. The V gene end was trimmed by 4 bases and the J gene end by 5 bases; junction bases not matched to a gene: 7. The CDR3 extends over 15 amino acids. The CDR3 reads CASSRPGTVNEKLFF. The CDR3 nucleotides read TGCGCCAGCAGCCGACCCGGGACAGTCAATGAAAAACTGTTTTTT.

This sequence joins TRBV12-3 or TRBV12-4 and TRBJ2-3; D possibly corresponds to TRBD2 (5 bases). With 6 bases removed from V and 1 base from J, the gap between germline ends came to 17 bases. The CDR3 has 16 residues. This CDR3 reads CASSSNLAGGTDTQYF. For the CDR3, the DNA is TGTGCCAGCAGCTCAAACCTCGCCGGGGGCACAGATACGCAGTATTTT.

V usage is TRBV7-9 and J usage is TRBJ1-1, with D possibly TRBD1 on 6 matching bases. In germline, CDR1 is SEHNR, CDR2 FQNEAQ (reference sequence). This CDR3 spans 15 amino acids. The V and J ends lost 6 bases and 3 bases respectively, with 17 bases between them. The CDR3 spells CASSYHGGADTEAFF. The DNA for the CDR3 is TGTGCCAGCAGTTACCATGGGGGCGCGGACACTGAAGCTTTCTTT.